Presented here are 10 T cell receptor beta chains from one specimen sequenced in a study of T-cell reconstitution after alpha-beta-depleted transplantation in children (dated by TCRdb to 2016 to 2017). What this sample's treatment or condition label stands for: allogeneic hematopoietic cell transplantation with graft depleted of TCRalphabeta T cells and CD19 B cells. The library was made by PCR. Sequencing took place on an Illumina HiSeq 2500. TCR libraries were prepared with molecular barcoding, using unique molecular identifiers to normalize TCRbeta repertoire quantification. The public sequencing data were trimmed at Q25 with fastp and processed into clonotypes with MiXCR by TCRdb, which kept only in-frame beta chains. Each entry merges the rows of one CDR3 protein and shows their most common DNA and genes. This sample holds hundreds of thousands of distinct CDR3 sequences; roughly 13% were observed only once. Roughly 2.3% of the sample goes to the ten largest clones.

The sequencing used PBMCs, mostly from graft donor cells, collected 360 days after TCRalphabeta/CD19-depleted stem cell transplant. These receptors were collected from a male patient aged 5 to 17 who had a stem cell transplant for acute myeloid leukemia, so the T cells may come from the graft donor.

This clonotype was seen a few times. The V call is TRBV4-3, the J call TRBJ2-7; no clear D gene. The CDR3 is 16 amino acids. The germline gives CDR1 LGHNA, CDR2 YSLEER. Trimming removed 0 bases from V and 2 bases from J, with 14 bases in between. In DNA form, the CDR3 reads TGCGCCAGCAGCCAAGAACTTCTCGCGTCCGCCTACGAGCAGTACTTC. Amino acids: CASSQELLASAYEQYF.

This clonotype was detected a few times. V usage is TRBV7-8 and J usage is TRBJ2-3, with D perhaps matching TRBD2 (5 bases). V was shortened by 3 bases and J by 8 bases, with 12 bases between the two germline ends. The germline CDR1 and CDR2 sequences are SGHVS and FQNEAQ. The CDR3 extends over 13 amino acids. DNA for the CDR3: TGTGCCAGCAGCTTTGAAGGCGGAGGTACGCAGTATTTT. It codes for CASSFEGGGTQYF.

V and J are TRBV20-1 and TRBJ2-1; D remains ambiguous. Germline-derived CDR1 and CDR2 are DFQATT and SNEGSKA (reference sequence). V lost 0 bases and J 5 bases, leaving 8 bases between the germline ends. This CDR3 is built from 13 residues. The CDR3 nucleotides read TGCAGTGCTAGAGACGGGTCAAACAATGAGCAGTTCTTC. This translates into CSARDGSNNEQFF.

In its sample, this clonotype was seen a few times. CDR3 nucleotide sequence: TGTGCCACCAGCAGAGATCTCCGGAGTCCCCGGTTCTTC. Protein: CATSRDLRSPRFF. This chain connects TRBV15 to TRBJ2-1; no clear D. V was trimmed by 0 bases and J by 15 bases, leaving 15 bases between them. This CDR3 region has 13 residues. CDR1 LNHNV and CDR2 YYDKDF come from the germline V gene (reference sequence).

This clonotype was detected a few times. This chain uses TRBV12-3 or TRBV12-4 with TRBJ1-4; 7 positions agree with TRBD1. J gave up 3 bases and V 5 bases, and 6 bases lay outside the gene matches. There are 15 residues in the CDR3. CDR3 region: CASSPGDSSNEKLFF. In nucleotides, the CDR3 is TGTGCCAGCAGTCCCGGGGACAGTTCTAATGAAAAACTGTTTTTT.

This chain links TRBV29-1 with TRBJ1-1; 9 bases fit TRBD1. The CDR3 covers 16 residues. The V gene's germline CDR1 is SQVTM and CDR2 ANQGSEA. Germline trimming cut 5 bases from V and 3 bases from J; bases unmatched to any gene: 13. The CDR3 protein is CSVRDRVGVNDTEAFF. CDR3 bases: TGCAGCGTTAGGGACAGGGTGGGGGTTAACGACACTGAAGCTTTCTTT.

This clonotype was seen a handful of times. The chain employs TRBV6-2 or TRBV6-3 and TRBJ2-1, with D unclear. The ends were cut back, 5 bases at V and 5 bases at J, with 7 bases in the middle. Germline CDR1 MNHEY, CDR2 SVGEGT. CDR3 length: 12 amino acids. CDR3 in amino acids: CASSTLNNEQFF. The CDR3 DNA sequence: TGTGCCAGCAGTACCCTTAACAATGAGCAGTTCTTC.

In this sample, this clonotype turned up a few times. J is TRBJ2-3 and V is TRBV29-1; D is perhaps TRBD2 (6 bases). Germline CDR1 and CDR2: SQVTM and ANQGSEA. This CDR3 has 12 residues. V dropped 7 bases and J dropped 2 bases, with 10 bases sitting between them. CDR3 residues: CSAGLNTDTQYF. The CDR3 nucleotides are TGCAGCGCGGGACTTAACACAGATACGCAGTATTTT.

The CDR3 reads CASSRRTSGRIYEQYF. The CDR3 region has the DNA TGTGCCAGCAGCCGACGGACTAGCGGGAGAATCTACGAGCAGTACTTC. The chain employs TRBV11-2 and TRBJ2-7; 13 bases are a match to TRBD2. The germline V gene has CDR1 SGHAT and CDR2 FQNNGV. The CDR3 covers 16 residues. The ends lost 5 bases at V and 3 bases at J; junction bases unmatched: 7.

This chain joins TRBV20-1 and TRBJ2-5; 12 nucleotides agree with TRBD2. Germline CDR1 and CDR2: DFQATT and SNEGSKA (reference sequence). V shed 4 bases and J 4 bases; nucleotides not matched to a gene: 19. This CDR3 is built from 19 residues. CDR3: CSANPLAGGPLGSRETQYF. The CDR3 nucleotides are TGCAGTGCTAACCCTCTAGCGGGAGGGCCTTTGGGTAGCAGAGAGACCCAGTACTTC.